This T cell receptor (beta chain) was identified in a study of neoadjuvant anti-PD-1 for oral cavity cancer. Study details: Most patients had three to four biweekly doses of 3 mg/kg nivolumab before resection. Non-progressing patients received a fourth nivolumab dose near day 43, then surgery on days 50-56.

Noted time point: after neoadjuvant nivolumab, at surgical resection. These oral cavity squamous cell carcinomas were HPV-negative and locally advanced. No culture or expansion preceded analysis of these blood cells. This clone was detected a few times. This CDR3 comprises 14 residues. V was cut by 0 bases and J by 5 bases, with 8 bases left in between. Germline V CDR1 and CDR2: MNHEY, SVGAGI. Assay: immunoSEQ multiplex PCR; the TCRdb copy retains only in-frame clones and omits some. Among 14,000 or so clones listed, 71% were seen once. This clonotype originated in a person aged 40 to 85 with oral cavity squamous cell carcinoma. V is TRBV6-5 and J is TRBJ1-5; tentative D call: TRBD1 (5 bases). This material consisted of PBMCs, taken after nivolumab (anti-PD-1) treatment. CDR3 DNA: TGTGCCAGCAGTTACTCGACAGCGGATCAGCCCCAGCATTTT. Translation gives CASSYSTADQPQHF.